This T cell receptor (beta chain) emerged from a study of cytomegalovirus exposure and HLA in healthy donors. Germline V lookup: CDR1 SGHAT, CDR2 FQNNGV. V gave up 0 bases and J gave up 7 bases; unmatched junction bases: 7. The CDR3 runs to 16 residues. With regard to this clone: The target antigen is unknown.

Study-wide results and caveats: The study reported that TCR beta sequences accurately predicted HLA-A and HLA-B alleles in most subjects. CMV antigen specificity of a few CMV-associated chains was confirmed in vitro.

The PCR was carried out with 60 Vbeta primers and 13 Jbeta primers. Generated by immunoSEQ multiplex PCR, the TCRdb table keeps only in-frame clones and is missing some. This table has tens of thousands of clones, over 65% appearing once. The TCR sequence derives from a man aged 45-65 years in good health and CMV-seropositive. This chain links TRBV11-2 with TRBJ2-1; the match to TRBD1 covers 9 bases. The sample consisted of PBMCs. CDR3 loop: CASSLDPGTGTNEQFF. The CDR3 DNA follows: TGTGCCAGCAGCTTAGATCCGGGGACAGGGACTAATGAGCAGTTCTTC.